This section outlines one TCR beta chain sequence together with its context. As yet, its antigen is unknown. The CDR3 totals 16 residues. Trimming took off 4 bases at V and 7 bases at J, with 20 bases between the two ends. Per germline, CDR1 SGHKS and CDR2 YYEKEE (reference sequence). These data originate in a study of identifying expanded T cells in peripheral blood. General study findings and limits: Differentially abundant clones: 0.95 to 1.5 between replicates, 16.4 at roughly 13 days, 18 to 20 at four.

Repertoires were generated with immunoSEQ multiplex PCR, while TCRdb's copy carries only in-frame clones and drops some. The sample comprises about 91,000 clones, about nine tenths of which are singletons, and under 4.5% rests with the top ten. The sample consisted of blood. The receptor was derived from a person aged 18 to 70 in good health. The chain couples TRBV5-5 to TRBJ1-4; D uncertain. This CDR3 reads CASSPGGLGLGEKLFF. DNA of the CDR3: TGTGCCAGCAGCCCCGGTGGCCTTGGGCTCGGTGAAAAACTGTTTTTT.